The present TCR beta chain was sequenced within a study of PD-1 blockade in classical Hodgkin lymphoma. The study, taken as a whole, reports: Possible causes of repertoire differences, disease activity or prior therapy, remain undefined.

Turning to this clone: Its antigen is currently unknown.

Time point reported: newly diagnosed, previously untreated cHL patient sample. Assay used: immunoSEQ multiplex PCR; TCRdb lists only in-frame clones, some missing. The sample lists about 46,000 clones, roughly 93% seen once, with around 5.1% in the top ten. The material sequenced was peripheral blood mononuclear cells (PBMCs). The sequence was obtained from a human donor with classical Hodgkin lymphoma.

The CDR3 sequence: CASSLAPGGVANEQFF. The DNA for the CDR3 is TGCGCCAGCAGCTTGGCCCCCGGCGGAGTCGCGAATGAGCAGTTCTTC. The J gene is TRBJ2-1, the V gene TRBV5-1, with D hard to call. This CDR3 region has 16 residues. Germline loops: CDR1 SGHRS, CDR2 YFSETQ. Trimming removed 0 bases from V and 7 bases from J, with 17 bases in between.